The 13 T cell receptor beta chains given below trace back to one sample, sequenced in a study of shared clonotypes between healthy human individuals. TCRdb's table, derived via immunoSEQ multiplex PCR, lists solely in-frame clones and lacks some. Of approximately 500,000 clones listed, 90% to 97% are singletons. The source material was naive CD4+ T cells sorted from blood. Specified subset: CD45RA+ positively selected. These TCRs come from a woman between 25 and 40 years old in good health.

The chain has TRBV5-1 and TRBJ1-3, with 7 bases aligning to TRBD1. The CDR3 extends over 16 amino acids. Germline V gives CDR1 SGHRS, CDR2 YFSETQ. V dropped 3 bases and J dropped 0; count of bases not matched to a gene: 6. The CDR3 here is CASSSGQTTSGNTIYF. CDR3 nucleotide sequence: TGCGCCAGCAGCTCGGGACAGACCACCTCTGGAAACACCATATATTTT.

The chain carries TRBV28 and TRBJ1-1; tentatively, D is TRBD1 (6 bases). V lost 5 bases and J lost 10, with 11 bases in between. Germline CDR1 and CDR2: MDHEN and SYDVKM. The CDR3 spans 11 residues. This chain's CDR3 is CASSPPGVAFF. The CDR3 region has the DNA TGTGCCAGCAGTCCCCCAGGGGTAGCTTTCTTT.

The chain employs TRBV25-1 and TRBJ2-1; 12 bases are shared with TRBD2. The CDR3 spans 15 residues. Unmatched junction bases numbered 6, after V lost 5 bases and J lost 7 bases. CDR1 and CDR2 (germline): MGHDK, SYGVNS. The DNA for the CDR3 is TGTGCCAGCAGTAATCTAGCGGGAGGGCGAAATGAGCAGTTCTTC. Residues: CASSNLAGGRNEQFF.

The chain recombines TRBV4-1 with TRBJ2-7; D remains ambiguous. Trimming stripped 6 bases from V and 6 bases from J, with 9 bases between. Germline-derived CDR1 and CDR2 are MGHRA and YSYEKL. The CDR3 sequence is 11 residues long. CDR3 residues: CASSLRSEQYF. The CDR3 region has the DNA TGCGCCAGCAGTCTTCGGAGCGAGCAGTACTTC.

This clone was picked up one time. This chain joins TRBV27 and TRBJ2-7, with D possibly TRBD2 on 5 matching bases. V lost 1 base and J 1 base, leaving 11 bases between the germline ends. The CDR3 is made up of 15 amino acids. Germline-derived CDR1 and CDR2 are MNHEY and SMNVEV (reference sequence). The CDR3, as DNA: TGTGCCAGCAGTTTATATCCGGGGTCGTCCTACGAGCAGTACTTC. This codes for CASSLYPGSSYEQYF.

This sequence joins TRBV27 and TRBJ2-7; D tentatively fits TRBD1 or TRBD2 (6 bases each). Trimming left V 2 bases short and J 2 bases short, with 13 bases between. In germline, CDR1 is MNHEY, CDR2 SMNVEV (reference sequence). The CDR3 length is 15 residues. This CDR3 is CASSLAEGGTYEQYF. In DNA, the CDR3 is TGTGCCAGCAGTTTAGCGGAGGGGGGAACCTACGAGCAGTACTTC.

The V call is TRBV19, the J call TRBJ2-5, with D maybe TRBD2 (6 bases). Trimming removed 6 bases from V and 5 bases from J, with 13 bases in between. Germline loops: CDR1 LNHDA, CDR2 SQIVND (reference sequence). The CDR3 length is 13 residues. The CDR3 nucleotides are TGTGCCAGTAGCGGGACTGCCGGGGAGACCCAGTACTTC. Protein: CASSGTAGETQYF.

The V gene is TRBV27, the J gene TRBJ2-2; D is unclear. The CDR3 extends over 14 amino acids. Trimming pared 2 bases from V and 6 bases from J, leaving 10 bases between. CDR1 and CDR2 from the germline V gene are MNHEY and SMNVEV (reference sequence). CDR3: CASSLSWVAGELFF. The CDR3 DNA reads as TGTGCCAGCAGTTTAAGTTGGGTAGCCGGGGAGCTGTTTTTT.

The chain is built from TRBV7-2 and TRBJ2-1; 7 nucleotides align to TRBD2. Germline lookup yields CDR1 SGHTA and CDR2 FQGNSA. V trimming: 5 bases; J trimming: 0 bases; junction bases outside the gene matches: 1. The CDR3 is made up of 14 amino acids. The CDR3 loop reads CASSKRDSYNEQFF. CDR3 DNA sequence: TGTGCCAGCAGCAAGCGGGACTCCTACAATGAGCAGTTCTTC. The variable domain in full, with the rest retrieved from reference TRBV7-2 and TRBJ2-1, is GAGVSQSPSNKVTEKGKDVELRCDPISGHTALYWYRQSLGQGLEFLIYFQGNSAPDKSGLPSDRFSAERTGGSVSTLTIQRTQQEDSAVYLCASSKRDSYNEQFFGPGTRLTVL.

This chain links TRBV6-5 with TRBJ2-7; D gene ambiguous. V gave up 6 bases and J gave up 2 bases, with 11 bases separating them. The CDR3 has 13 residues. Germline CDR1 is MNHEY and CDR2 is SVGAGI. The CDR3 loop reads CASSRTLTYEQYF. For the CDR3, the DNA is TGTGCCAGCAGCCGGACGCTTACCTACGAGCAGTACTTC.

The rearrangement uses TRBV9 and TRBJ2-1; D gene unclear. The CDR3 covers 13 residues. V was clipped by 0 bases and J by 9 bases, with 10 bases between them. Per germline, CDR1 SGDLS and CDR2 YYNGEE. Here the CDR3 reads CASSVEWWGEQFF. The DNA for the CDR3 is TGTGCCAGCAGCGTAGAATGGTGGGGTGAGCAGTTCTTC.

The CDR3 region has the DNA TGTGCCAGCAGCCCATCGTGGAAGGGTGACACCGGGGAGCTGTTTTTT. This translates into CASSPSWKGDTGELFF. The chain has TRBV5-4 and TRBJ2-2, with no clear D. Trimming cost V 4 bases and J 3 bases, with 16 bases left between them. Germline V CDR1 and CDR2: SGHNT, YYREEE (reference sequence). CDR3 size: 16 residues.

The chain employs TRBV27 and TRBJ2-6; D gene ambiguous. Germline-derived CDR1 and CDR2 are MNHEY and SMNVEV (reference sequence). This CDR3 region has 17 residues. V was pared by 4 bases and J by 0 bases, with 13 bases between. CDR3 residues: CASSSGEVLSGANVLTF. DNA of the CDR3: TGTGCCAGCAGTTCGGGCGAGGTGCTCTCTGGGGCCAACGTCCTGACTTTC.